The T cell receptor (beta chain) under discussion was sequenced for a study of T cell responses to AZD1222 COVID-19 vaccine (dated by TCRdb to the early 2020s). At the level of the whole study: AZD1222 recipients with second doses at about 4 weeks or about 12 weeks were pooled, because spike-specific TCR depth and breadth did not differ between schedules. A total of 233 trial participants underwent TCR sequencing, of whom roughly 210 had received two doses of AZD1222 and roughly 26 had received two doses of the MenACWY control vaccine. Trial participants were enrolled by age into 18-55, 56-69 and 70-plus year subgroups, with 148, 28 and 57 TCR-sequenced participants respectively.

Overall study outcomes, separate from this receptor: Spike-specific TCR breadth and depth rose significantly after two AZD1222 doses compared with day 0 and with MenACWY recipients. Participants were mostly white British and included more females than males, and it was suggested by the authors that clonal diversity may have been underestimated. The whole spike protein was spanned by vaccine-associated CD4 TCRs, and dominant responses were seen in regions 160-218 and 743-854. The 56-69-year group was small, and its depth increase did not reach significance, likely because of low power. Because no samples from the day 14 peak response were available, repertoires could be characterized only after the peak T cell response. Conclusions about previously exposed vaccinees are limited, since just a handful of AZD1222 recipients were seropositive for SARS-CoV-2 at baseline. Nearly half of unique spike-specific TCRs reportedly recognized epitopes outside regions mutated in the B.1.351 and B.1.1.7 variants.

The sample's time point label is to be understood as: baseline before first vaccination. The vaccinee samples were drawn from two UK trials, COV001 and COV002, one of which was a single-blind randomized controlled phase 2/3 trial testing AZD1222 (ChAdOx1 nCoV-19) in healthy adults. For TCRbeta chain sequencing, PBMC samples from trial participants were taken at day 0 and at day 28 after the second dose. The CDR3 regions of human TCRbeta chains were analyzed by immunosequencing. The paper's data handling went like this. TCRs in the repertoires were compared against a reference library of SARS-CoV-2-specific TCRs that had been generated with the MIRA antigen-specificity platform. Breadth meant the fraction of unique TCRs that were SARS-CoV-2-associated, whereas depth meant the fraction of total T cells that were SARS-CoV-2-associated. Using the MIRA data, each spike-specific TCR was assigned both to the spike region to which the TCR was reactive and to a CD4 or CD8 class. Log10-transformed breadth and depth values were compared by one-way ANOVA with Sidak's multiple comparisons tests. TCRdb re-hosts the immuneACCESS table, in-frame sequences only. Its copies lack some clones; in the studies checked, an unresolved V gene accounts for under half of them, and the cause for the rest is not known. V, J and clone size derive from that table, while D and trimming were established from the DNA sequence. This sample has 90,000 to 120,000 clones in its table, and about 89% of those were observed once. The ten largest clones represent approximately 7% of the sample.

A note on this clone: Its antigen remains undetermined. No quality values exist for individual bases; no much larger clone is one base distant.

This TCR came from an adult in good health. The sequencing here drew on peripheral blood, taken on day 0 of AZD1222 vaccination.

The CDR3 loop reads CASSQGSSGANVLTF. The DNA reads as follows: TGCGCCAGCAGCCAGGGGAGCTCTGGGGCCAACGTCCTGACTTTC. This chain is built from TRBV5-1 and TRBJ2-6, with TRBD1 tentatively as D gene (6 bases match). The germline V gene supplies CDR1 SGHRS and CDR2 YFSETQ. The CDR3 covers 15 residues, taking in both the cysteine and the phenylalanine. The DNA shown is the 45-base CDR3, in frame from base 1. V is clipped by 4 bases and J by 0 bases, and the sequence between their germline boundaries is 8 bases long. Reference TRBV5-1 and TRBJ2-6 genes cover what lies past the CDR3, so the full variable domain is KAGVTQTPRYLIKTRGQQVTLSCSPISGHRSVSWYQQTPGQGLQFLFEYFSETQRNKGNFPGRFSGRQFSNSRSEMNVSTLELGDSALYLCASSQGSSGANVLTFGAGSRLTVL.